Listed below are T cell receptor beta chains from one sample, sequenced in a study of cytomegalovirus exposure and HLA in healthy donors. TCRdb's copy holds only in-frame clones and misses some; the assay was immunoSEQ multiplex PCR. The profile shows 220,000 or so clones, around four fifths of them singletons. The specimen sequenced was PBMCs. These TCRs come from a woman aged 40 to 50 in good health and CMV-seronegative. Each CDR3 is given with its conserved first and last residue. A D gene is named only where the DNA matches it firmly. For some rows the clone size is stated as once, few or many, or as a class when expanded; others skip it.

D: TRBD1
J: TRBJ1-4
size: -
V: TRBV6-5
DNA: TGTGCCAGCAGCCCCGGGACAGGTTTTGAAAAACTGTTTTTT
CDR3: CASSPGTGFEKLFF

D: TRBD1
J: TRBJ1-3
size: -
V: TRBV5-4
DNA: TGTGCCAGCAGGGCGGACAGGGGGCGAAACACCATATATTTT
CDR3: CASRADRGRNTIYF

D: -
J: TRBJ2-7
size: -
V: TRBV7-9
DNA: TGTGCCAGCAGCTCGAGAACCTACGAGCAGTACTTC
CDR3: CASSSRTYEQYF

D: -
J: TRBJ2-3
size: -
V: TRBV5-4
DNA: TGTGCCAGCAGCTTAATCCAGGGGATGACAGATACGCAGTATTTT
CDR3: CASSLIQGMTDTQYF

D: TRBD2
J: TRBJ2-2
size: -
V: TRBV15
DNA: TGTGCCACCAGCCCTAGCGGGAGGGAAACCGGGGAGCTGTTTTTT
CDR3: CATSPSGRETGELFF

D: TRBD1
J: TRBJ2-7
size: -
V: TRBV5-1
DNA: TGCGCCAGCAGCTTGGATGGGACAGCGTCCCGGGAGCAGTACTTC
CDR3: CASSLDGTASREQYF

D: -
J: TRBJ1-1
size: once
V: TRBV5-1
DNA: TGCGCCAGCAGACCCCAAGTAGCAGACACTGAAGCTTTCTTT
CDR3: CASRPQVADTEAFF

D: TRBD2
J: TRBJ2-3
size: -
V: TRBV7-3
DNA: TGTGCCAGCAGCCCTCAAACTAGCGGGAGAATTGCAGATACGCAGTATTTT
CDR3: CASSPQTSGRIADTQYF

D: -
J: TRBJ1-3
size: -
V: TRBV19
DNA: TGTGCCAGTAGTATTCCCACTCTCATGGCTGGAAACACCATATATTTT
CDR3: CASSIPTLMAGNTIYF

D: -
J: TRBJ2-4
size: -
V: TRBV30
DNA: TGTGCCTGGAGGGACCGGGAGCGGATCATTTCGGGGGCCAAAAACATTCAGTACTTC
CDR3: CAWRDRERIISGAKNIQYF

D: TRBD1
J: TRBJ2-7
size: -
V: TRBV19
DNA: TGTGCCAGTAAGCCCTGGCAGGGGGCGGGAGAGCAGTACTTC
CDR3: CASKPWQGAGEQYF

D: -
J: TRBJ1-2
size: -
V: TRBV7-9
DNA: TGTGCCAGCAGCTTAAAACGGTTGGGAGGGGCATCCGTCTATGGCTACACCTTC
CDR3: CASSLKRLGGASVYGYTF

D: TRBD1
J: TRBJ2-3
size: -
V: TRBV6-1
DNA: TGTGCCAGCAGTGAAAAGGGGACAGGGTGGAGCACAGATACGCAGTATTTT
CDR3: CASSEKGTGWSTDTQYF

D: TRBD1
J: TRBJ1-1
size: once
V: TRBV6-6
DNA: TGTGCCAGCAGTTACGGGGGTACAGGGGAAGGAACTGAAGCTTTCTTT
CDR3: CASSYGGTGEGTEAFF

D: -
J: TRBJ2-1
size: -
V: TRBV5-1
DNA: TGCGCCAGCAGCTTGGGGGGAGTAGTAAATGAGCAGTTCTTC
CDR3: CASSLGGVVNEQFF